This TCR beta chain was identified in a study of post-analysis software for immune sequencing data. Across the study: Relapsing-remitting, secondary progressive and progressive-relapsing courses of multiple sclerosis were included.

TCR beta cDNA libraries included unique molecular identifiers. A single record per CDR3 protein comes from TCRdb applying MiXCR to the PCR reads. The sample lists approximately 460,000 distinct CDR3 sequences, roughly 45% occurring once. The length of the CDR3 is 16 residues. V was trimmed by 4 bases and J by 0 bases, leaving 18 bases between them. Looked up from germline, CDR1 is DFQATT and CDR2 is SNEGSKA (reference sequence). Broader study findings: Same-batch samples co-clustered strongly by F measure. There were roughly 5 TRBV segments more frequent in patients than controls, and TRBV5-6, TRBV5-1 and TRBV20-1 were among them. Normalized Chao1 diversity in multiple sclerosis patients fell significantly below that of controls.

To note about this clonotype: Its specificity is unknown.

This chain links TRBV20-1 with TRBJ1-1; possible D gene TRBD1, 5 bases. This receptor was identified in a girl between 10 and 17 years old with multiple sclerosis. Specimen: blood. CDR3 protein: CSANGRAVGLNTEAFF. The CDR3 DNA sequence: TGCAGTGCTAACGGCAGGGCGGTGGGTTTGAACACTGAAGCTTTCTTT.